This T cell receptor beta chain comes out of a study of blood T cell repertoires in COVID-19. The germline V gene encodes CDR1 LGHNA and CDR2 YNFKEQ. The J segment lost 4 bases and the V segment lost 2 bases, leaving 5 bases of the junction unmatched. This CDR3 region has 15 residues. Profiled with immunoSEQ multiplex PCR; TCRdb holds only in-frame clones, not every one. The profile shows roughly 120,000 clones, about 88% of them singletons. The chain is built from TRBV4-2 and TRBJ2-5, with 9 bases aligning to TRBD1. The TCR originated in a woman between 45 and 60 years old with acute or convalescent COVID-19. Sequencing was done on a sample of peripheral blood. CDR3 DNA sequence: TGTGCCAGCAGCCAAAAACAGGGGGCTTTAGAGACCCAGTACTTC. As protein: CASSQKQGALETQYF.